The entry that follows covers one T cell receptor (beta chain) sequence. No antigen is known for it. This CDR3 has 16 amino acids. Germline V lookup: CDR1 LGHDT, CDR2 YNNKEL (reference sequence). This record belongs to a study of CXCR3-negative and CXCR3-positive naive CD8 T cells. Study findings and constraints: CXCR3-positive naive cells carried more hydrophobic TRB CDR3s than CXCR3-negative ones.

Researchers prepared the TRB cDNA libraries using 5' RACE with UMI labels. TCRdb reworked the 5' RACE reads into one entry per CDR3 protein, no DNA. Its table records about 110,000 distinct CDR3 sequences. The clonotype comes from a human donor in good health. Some clones in this sample may be carry-over from other donors' samples. The specimen sequenced was naive CXCR3+ CD8+ T cells from blood. Subset in this sample: CD45RO-CCR7+CD27+CD95- naive CD8+ T cells expressing CXCR3 (TNR3+). The chain employs TRBV3-1 and TRBJ2-1. CDR3 loop: CASSQEWQSPYNEQFF.